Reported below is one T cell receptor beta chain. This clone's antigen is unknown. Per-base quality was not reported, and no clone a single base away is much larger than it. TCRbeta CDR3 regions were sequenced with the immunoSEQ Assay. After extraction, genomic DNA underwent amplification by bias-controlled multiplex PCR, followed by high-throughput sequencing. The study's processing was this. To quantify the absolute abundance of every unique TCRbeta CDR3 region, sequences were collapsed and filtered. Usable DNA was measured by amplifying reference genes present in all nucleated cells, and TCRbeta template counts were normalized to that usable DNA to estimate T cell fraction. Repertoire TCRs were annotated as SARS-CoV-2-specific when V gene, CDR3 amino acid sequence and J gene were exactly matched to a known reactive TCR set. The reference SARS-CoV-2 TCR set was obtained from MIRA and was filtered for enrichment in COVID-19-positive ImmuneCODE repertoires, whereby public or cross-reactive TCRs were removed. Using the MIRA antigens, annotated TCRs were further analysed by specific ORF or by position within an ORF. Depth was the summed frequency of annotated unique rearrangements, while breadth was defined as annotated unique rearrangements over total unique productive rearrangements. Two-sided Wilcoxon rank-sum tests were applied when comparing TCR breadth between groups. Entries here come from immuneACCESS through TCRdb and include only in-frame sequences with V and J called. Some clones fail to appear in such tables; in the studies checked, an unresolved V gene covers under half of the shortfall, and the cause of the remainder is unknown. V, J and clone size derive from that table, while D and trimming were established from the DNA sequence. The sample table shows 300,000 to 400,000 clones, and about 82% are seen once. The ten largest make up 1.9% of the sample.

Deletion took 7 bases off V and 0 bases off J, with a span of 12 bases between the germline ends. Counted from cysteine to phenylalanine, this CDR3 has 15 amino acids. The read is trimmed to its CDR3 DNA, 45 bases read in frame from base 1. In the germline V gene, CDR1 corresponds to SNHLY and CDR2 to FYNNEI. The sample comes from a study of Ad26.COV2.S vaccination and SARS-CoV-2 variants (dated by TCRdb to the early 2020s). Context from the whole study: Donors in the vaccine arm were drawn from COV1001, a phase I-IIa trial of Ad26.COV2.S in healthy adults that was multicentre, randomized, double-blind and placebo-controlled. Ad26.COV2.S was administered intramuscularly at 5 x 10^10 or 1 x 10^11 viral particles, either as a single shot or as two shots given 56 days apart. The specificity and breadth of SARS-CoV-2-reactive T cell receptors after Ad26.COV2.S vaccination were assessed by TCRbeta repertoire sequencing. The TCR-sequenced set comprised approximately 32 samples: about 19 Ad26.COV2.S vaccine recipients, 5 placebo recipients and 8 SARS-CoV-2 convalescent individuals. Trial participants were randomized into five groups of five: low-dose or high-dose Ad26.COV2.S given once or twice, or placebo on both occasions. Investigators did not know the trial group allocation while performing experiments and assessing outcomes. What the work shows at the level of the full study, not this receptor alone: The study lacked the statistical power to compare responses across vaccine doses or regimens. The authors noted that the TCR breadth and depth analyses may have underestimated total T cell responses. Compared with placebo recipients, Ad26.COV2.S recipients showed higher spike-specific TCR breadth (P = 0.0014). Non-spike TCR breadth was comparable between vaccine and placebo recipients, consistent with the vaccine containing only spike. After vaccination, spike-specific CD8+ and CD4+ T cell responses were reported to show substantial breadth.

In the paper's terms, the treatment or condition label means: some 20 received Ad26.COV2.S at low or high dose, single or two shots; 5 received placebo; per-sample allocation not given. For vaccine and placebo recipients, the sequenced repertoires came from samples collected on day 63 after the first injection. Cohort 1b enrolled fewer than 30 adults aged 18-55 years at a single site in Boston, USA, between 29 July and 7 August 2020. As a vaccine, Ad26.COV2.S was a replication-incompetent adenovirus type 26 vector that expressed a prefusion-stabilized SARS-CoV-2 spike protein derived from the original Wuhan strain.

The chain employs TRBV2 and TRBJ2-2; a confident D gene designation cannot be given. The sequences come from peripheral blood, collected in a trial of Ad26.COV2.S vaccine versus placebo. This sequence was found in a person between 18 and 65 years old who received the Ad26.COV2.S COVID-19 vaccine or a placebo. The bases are TGTGCCAGCACGGTAGTGGGCACGAACACCGGGGAGCTGTTTTTT. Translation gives CASTVVGTNTGELFF.